Below are 31 T cell receptor beta chains sequenced from a single sample in a study of blood T cell repertoires in COVID-19. Method: immunoSEQ multiplex PCR; TCRdb's copy keeps in-frame clones and lacks some. This table holds roughly 100,000 clones, over 75% found once. The sequenced material came from peripheral blood. These receptors originate from a woman between 25 and 40 years old with acute or convalescent COVID-19.

V gene TRBV5-6 combines with J gene TRBJ1-1; 7 nucleotides match TRBD1. The germline gives CDR1 SGHDT, CDR2 YYEEEE. This CDR3 has 16 residues. V dropped 1 base and J dropped 0; count of bases not matched to a gene: 6. The CDR3, as DNA: TGTGCCAGCAGCTTGACAGGGGCCATCATGAACACTGAAGCTTTCTTT. Its translation: CASSLTGAIMNTEAFF. Full variable domain (rest looked up from reference TRBV5-6 and TRBJ1-1): DAGVTQSPTHLIKTRGQQVTLRCSPKSGHDTVSWYQQALGQGPQFIFQYYEEEERQRGNFPDRFSGHQFPNYSSELNVNALLLGDSALYLCASSLTGAIMNTEAFFGQGTRLTVV.

The rearrangement joins TRBV9 to TRBJ1-1, with 7 bases that match TRBD1. The germline gives CDR1 SGDLS, CDR2 YYNGEE. This CDR3 has 14 amino acids. Losses at the gene ends were 4 bases for V and 1 base for J; bases not matched to a gene: 4. The CDR3 DNA reads as TGTGCCAGCAGCCGGACAGGCTCGAACACTGAAGCTTTCTTT. Its translation is CASSRTGSNTEAFF.

The sample holds many counts of this clone. The rearrangement joins TRBV7-8 to TRBJ1-2; the match to TRBD1 covers 7 bases. Trimming at V came to 4 bases and at J to 2 bases, leaving 4 bases not matched to a gene. Germline assignment: CDR1 SGHVS and CDR2 FQNEAQ. The CDR3 totals 14 residues. CDR3 nucleotide sequence: TGTGCCAGCAGCTATAGGGGACAGAACTATGGCTACACCTTC. It yields the protein CASSYRGQNYGYTF.

The gene calls are TRBV5-1 and TRBJ1-1; D remains ambiguous. This CDR3 spans 15 amino acids. V lost 1 base and J 1 base, leaving 11 bases between the germline ends. CDR1 SGHRS and CDR2 YFSETQ come from the germline V gene. CDR3 sequence: CASSLSTNRNTEAFF. CDR3 nucleotides: TGCGCCAGCAGCTTGTCTACCAATAGGAACACTGAAGCTTTCTTT.

This clone was seen once. The chain is built from TRBV4-1 and TRBJ2-2, with D perhaps TRBD1 (6 bases). Germline V CDR1 and CDR2: MGHRA, YSYEKL. The CDR3 is 14 residues long. Trimming took 4 bases from V and 4 from J, leaving 10 bases between them. As DNA, the CDR3 is TGCGCCAGCAGCCTTCAGGGGTTCACCGGGGAGCTGTTTTTT. As protein: CASSLQGFTGELFF.

V gene TRBV7-6 combines with J gene TRBJ2-6; D is perhaps TRBD1 (6 bases). This CDR3 has 14 residues. Trimming cost V 4 bases and J 2 bases, with 6 bases left between them. CDR1 and CDR2 from the germline V gene are SGHVS and FNYEAQ. This chain's CDR3 is CASSSGAGANVLTF. Here the CDR3 DNA reads TGTGCCAGCAGCTCAGGGGCTGGGGCCAACGTCCTGACTTTC.

This clone has only a few counts. The V call is TRBV24-1, the J call TRBJ2-3; 9 nucleotides line up with TRBD2. V was clipped by 4 bases and J by 6 bases; unmatched bases: 7. The CDR3 extends over 15 amino acids. Germline CDR1 and CDR2: KGHDR and SFDVKD. CDR3 protein: CATSDSRGGPDTQYF. CDR3 DNA sequence: TGTGCCACCAGTGACTCGCGGGGGGGCCCGGATACGCAGTATTTT.

The chain uses TRBV5-8 and TRBJ2-1, with D possibly being TRBD1 (6 bases). Trimming took 3 bases from V and 4 from J, leaving 14 bases between them. From germline, CDR1 is SGHTS and CDR2 YDEGEE. This CDR3 is 15 amino acids long. This chain's CDR3 is CASSSNRAPYNEQFF. CDR3 sequence (DNA): TGTGCCAGCAGCTCGAACAGGGCCCCTTACAATGAGCAGTTCTTC.

This clone was seen more than once but under ten times. The chain couples TRBV9 to TRBJ2-2; weak D call: TRBD2 (6 bases). The germline V gene encodes CDR1 SGDLS and CDR2 YYNGEE. CDR3 length: 16 residues. The V gene lost 10 bases and the J gene lost 2 bases, with 21 bases spanning the gap. DNA for the CDR3: TGTGCCTCTCAGGCGGGGACCAAACTTAACACCGGGGAGCTGTTTTTT. This gives the protein CASQAGTKLNTGELFF.

The chain joins TRBV4-2 to TRBJ2-3; 13 bases fit TRBD2. This CDR3 contains 16 residues. CDR1 LGHNA and CDR2 YNFKEQ come from the germline V gene. J lost 4 bases, V lost 6 bases, and 7 bases had no gene match. CDR3 protein: CASRSLLAGGPDTQYF. The CDR3 DNA is TGTGCCAGCAGGTCACTACTAGCGGGGGGGCCAGATACGCAGTATTTT.

This clone was counted a few times. The V and J genes are TRBV5-1 and TRBJ1-5, with TRBD1 identical over 9 bases. V lost 0 bases, J lost 4 bases, and 2 bases stayed unmatched. This CDR3 comprises 15 residues. Per germline, CDR1 SGHRS and CDR2 YFSETQ. CDR3 DNA: TGCGCCAGCAGCTTGGCGGGACAGGGTAATCAGCCCCAGCATTTT. Amino acids: CASSLAGQGNQPQHF.

This sequence joins TRBV27 and TRBJ2-7; 7 nucleotides agree with TRBD2. V lost 4 bases, J lost 2 bases, and 5 bases stayed unmatched. CDR1 and CDR2 from the germline V gene are MNHEY and SMNVEV (reference sequence). This CDR3 spans 14 amino acids. The CDR3 protein is CASSSRGETYEQYF. CDR3 DNA sequence: TGTGCCAGCAGTTCCCGGGGGGAAACCTACGAGCAGTACTTC.

The chain couples TRBV2 to TRBJ2-7; 7 nucleotides align to TRBD1. The germline CDR1 and CDR2 sequences are SNHLY and FYNNEI. The CDR3 spans 14 residues. Trimming at V came to 4 bases and at J to 5 bases, leaving 8 bases not matched to a gene. Here the CDR3 DNA reads TGTGCCAGCAGTGTACGGACAGGTTGGAACGAGCAGTACTTC. Amino acids: CASSVRTGWNEQYF. Supplemented by reference TRBV2 and TRBJ2-7, the full variable domain reads EPEVTQTPSHQVTQMGQEVILRCVPISNHLYFYWYRQILGQKVEFLVSFYNNEISEKSEIFDDQFSVERPDGSNFTLKIRSTKLEDSAMYFCASSVRTGWNEQYFGPGTRLTVT.

The chain links TRBV25-1 to TRBJ1-6, with 7 bases aligning to TRBD1. The germline CDR1 and CDR2 sequences are MGHDK and SYGVNS. The V gene end was trimmed by 5 bases and the J gene end by 9 bases; junction bases not matched to a gene: 7. The CDR3 loop spans 14 amino acids. The CDR3 reads CASSTPQGVSPLHF. The DNA for the CDR3 is TGTGCCAGCAGTACTCCCCAGGGGGTTTCACCCCTCCACTTT.

The chain has TRBV27 and TRBJ1-6; 7 bases agree with TRBD1. In germline, CDR1 is MNHEY, CDR2 SMNVEV (reference sequence). V was clipped by 5 bases and J by 7 bases; unmatched bases: 5. The CDR3 is 14 residues long. The chain's CDR3 is CASSIRDRNSPLHF. The CDR3, as DNA: TGTGCCAGCAGTATACGGGACAGAAATTCACCCCTCCACTTT.

DNA of the CDR3: TGTGCCAGCAGTCGCGGGGGGGACCTCTCTGGAAACACCATATATTTT. Amino acids: CASSRGGDLSGNTIYF. This chain joins TRBV9 and TRBJ1-3, with D perhaps matching TRBD1 (5 bases). Germline CDR1 is SGDLS and CDR2 is YYNGEE. Trimming left V 5 bases short and J 0 bases short, with 15 bases between. This CDR3 has 16 amino acids.

The chain combines TRBV29-1 with TRBJ2-1, with 9 bases aligning to TRBD1. Germline V gives CDR1 SQVTM, CDR2 ANQGSEA. The ends lost 8 bases at V and 2 bases at J; junction bases unmatched: 10. The length of the CDR3 is 15 residues. This CDR3 reads CSTARQGVTYNEQFF. Here the CDR3 DNA reads TGCAGCACCGCCCGACAGGGGGTGACCTACAATGAGCAGTTCTTC.

This chain uses TRBV24-1 with TRBJ1-5, with 7 bases aligning to TRBD1. Per the germline V gene, CDR1 is KGHDR and CDR2 is SFDVKD. The CDR3 sequence is 13 residues long. Trimming removed 4 bases from V and 7 bases from J; junction bases left unmatched: 3. CDR3 residues: CATSEGGRQPQHF. The CDR3 DNA reads as TGTGCCACCAGTGAAGGGGGCAGGCAGCCCCAGCATTTT.

The gene calls are TRBV27 and TRBJ1-3; weak D call: TRBD1 (5 bases). V lost 4 bases to trimming and J lost 0 bases, with 10 bases between them. This CDR3 has 15 residues. Germline loops: CDR1 MNHEY, CDR2 SMNVEV (reference sequence). In DNA, the CDR3 is TGTGCCAGCAGTTCAGGGTACGGCTCTGGAAACACCATATATTTT. It yields the protein CASSSGYGSGNTIYF.

The rearrangement links TRBV10-3 to TRBJ2-7; 8 nucleotides agree with TRBD1. The CDR3 totals 13 residues. Germline CDR1 reads ENHRY; CDR2 reads SYGVKD. V shed 5 bases, J shed 4 bases, and the junction held 4 bases outside the gene matches. The CDR3 nucleotides read TGTGCCATCAGTCATCAGGGGGCGTACGAGCAGTACTTC. Translating it yields CAISHQGAYEQYF.

This chain joins TRBV5-1 and TRBJ1-6; 8 nucleotides agree with TRBD1. The ends lost 0 bases at V and 4 bases at J; junction bases unmatched: 12. The CDR3 is made up of 19 amino acids. Germline CDR1 SGHRS, CDR2 YFSETQ. In DNA, the CDR3 is TGCGCCAGCAGCTTGGGGGACAGACAGGGGTCCCGGTATAATTCACCCCTCCACTTT. Translating it yields CASSLGDRQGSRYNSPLHF.

V and J are TRBV27 and TRBJ2-2; 7 bases are shared with TRBD1. V was clipped by 3 bases and J by 6 bases; unmatched bases: 7. The length of the CDR3 is 15 residues. In germline, CDR1 is MNHEY, CDR2 SMNVEV (reference sequence). CDR3 nucleotides: TGTGCCAGCAGTTTGCCGGGACAGACGCCCGGGGAGCTGTTTTTT. Translation: CASSLPGQTPGELFF.

V is TRBV5-1 and J is TRBJ1-1, with D perhaps matching TRBD1 (5 bases). CDR1 is SGHRS, CDR2 YFSETQ, per germline. Trimming shortened V by 0 bases and J by 4 bases, and 10 bases separated the two germline ends. The CDR3 length is 14 residues. The CDR3 region is CASSLGQHPTEAFF. The DNA of the CDR3 is TGCGCCAGCAGCTTGGGACAGCATCCCACTGAAGCTTTCTTT.

This sequence joins TRBV28 and TRBJ2-3; perhaps TRBD1 as D (5 bases). From germline, CDR1 is MDHEN and CDR2 SYDVKM. The CDR3 loop spans 14 amino acids. V was trimmed by 3 bases and J by 1 base, leaving 8 bases between them. In DNA form, the CDR3 reads TGTGCCAGCAGTTTTAGGGGCGGCACAGATACGCAGTATTTT. Translation gives CASSFRGGTDTQYF.

The CDR3 sequence: CASSQNQVEGYTF. The CDR3 DNA is TGTGCCAGCAGTCAAAACCAGGTGGAAGGCTACACCTTC. This chain joins TRBV12-3 or TRBV12-4 and TRBJ1-2; no clear D gene. The length of the CDR3 is 13 residues. Trimming cost V 5 bases and J 8 bases, with 15 bases left between them.

The chain combines TRBV28 with TRBJ1-1, with a possible D match to TRBD1 (5 bases). The V and J ends lost 6 bases and 6 bases respectively, with 14 bases between them. Germline assignment: CDR1 MDHEN and CDR2 SYDVKM. CDR3 length: 13 amino acids. CDR3 DNA: TGTGCCAGCAGGGGGCTGGCCCCTCCTGAAGCTTTCTTT. Translated: CASRGLAPPEAFF.

This chain uses TRBV29-1 with TRBJ1-2; TRBD1 agrees at 7 bases. V lost 2 bases to trimming and J lost 4 bases; unmatched junction nucleotides: 4. This CDR3 has 13 amino acids. Germline CDR1 and CDR2: SQVTM and ANQGSEA. The CDR3 region is CSVERQGLYGYTF. In DNA, the CDR3 is TGCAGCGTTGAACGACAGGGCCTCTATGGCTACACCTTC.

The rearrangement joins TRBV5-5 to TRBJ2-7, with 9 nucleotides matching TRBD1. Looked up from germline, CDR1 is SGHKS and CDR2 is YYEKEE (reference sequence). The length of the CDR3 is 12 residues. With V trimmed by 3 bases and J by 7 bases, 2 bases remained unmatched. CDR3 region: CASSWTGEEQYF. In DNA form, the CDR3 reads TGTGCCAGCAGCTGGACAGGGGAAGAGCAGTACTTC. Using reference TRBV5-5 and TRBJ2-7 for the parts outside the CDR3, the full variable domain is DAGVTQSPTHLIKTRGQQVTLRCSPISGHKSVSWYQQVLGQGPQFIFQYYEKEERGRGNFPDRFSARQFPNYSSELNVNALLLGDSALYLCASSWTGEEQYFGPGTRLTVT.

This chain links TRBV2 with TRBJ2-4, with TRBD1 as a possible D gene (6 bases). Germline V lookup: CDR1 SNHLY, CDR2 FYNNEI. V was pared by 5 bases and J by 0 bases, with 11 bases between. This CDR3 contains 15 residues. The CDR3 DNA sequence: TGTGCCAGCAGTTACGGACAGCTAGCCAAAAACATTCAGTACTTC. Translation gives CASSYGQLAKNIQYF.

The gene calls are TRBV18 and TRBJ2-3, with D perhaps matching TRBD1 (5 bases). Germline lookup yields CDR1 KGHSH and CDR2 LQKENI. The CDR3 extends over 15 amino acids. Trimming took 3 bases from V and 4 from J, leaving 14 bases between them. CDR3 residues: CASSPGPSEADTQYF. Written as DNA, the CDR3 is TGTGCCAGCTCACCGGGGCCTTCGGAAGCAGATACGCAGTATTTT.

The CDR3 sequence: CASSLLAALSYEQYF. The CDR3 nucleotides read TGTGCCAGCAGCTTATTAGCAGCGCTCTCCTACGAGCAGTACTTC. The chain uses TRBV7-2 and TRBJ2-7; no reliable D call. CDR3 length: 15 amino acids. Germline V gene lookup returns CDR1 SGHTA and CDR2 FQGNSA. Deletions cut 2 bases from V and 0 bases from J, with 11 bases between.